These T cell receptor beta chains were read from a single sample in a study of T cells after posttransplantation cyclophosphamide. Data came from immunoSEQ multiplex PCR; TCRdb stores just in-frame clones and leaves some out. Among approximately 47,000 clones listed, 92% were seen once. Sequenced sample: PBMCs. The receptors here all came from a woman aged 45-59 years in good health and a related stem cell transplant donor. Each CDR3 is given with its conserved first and last residue. The order of the fields is D gene, J gene, clone size, V gene, CDR3 DNA, CDR3 protein. The D gene is left open where the match is weak. Where a row states a size, it is once, few, many or the class of an expanded clone; other rows omit it.

D gene: TRBD1; J gene: TRBJ2-1; clone size: NA; V gene: TRBV4-1; CDR3 DNA: TGCGCCAGCAGCCAATCCGGGACAGGCTCCTACAATGAGCAGTTCTTC; CDR3 protein: CASSQSGTGSYNEQFF
D gene: TRBD1; J gene: TRBJ2-7; clone size: NA; V gene: TRBV6-1; CDR3 DNA: TGTGCCAGCAGTGCTTCCGGGACAGCCTCCTACGAGCAGTACTTC; CDR3 protein: CASSASGTASYEQYF
D gene: TRBD1; J gene: TRBJ1-2; clone size: NA; V gene: TRBV5-6; CDR3 DNA: TGTGCCAGCAGCCCGGACAGGGGGCTAGGCTACACCTTC; CDR3 protein: CASSPDRGLGYTF
D gene: TRBD1; J gene: TRBJ1-2; clone size: few; V gene: TRBV5-4; CDR3 DNA: TGTGCCAGCAGCTTGGCAGGGGGCGAGGTTGGCTACACCTTC; CDR3 protein: CASSLAGGEVGYTF
D gene: TRBD2; J gene: TRBJ2-7; clone size: NA; V gene: TRBV11-2; CDR3 DNA: TGTGCCAGCAGCTTAGGTGTTAGCGGGTCTTACGAGCAGTACTTC; CDR3 protein: CASSLGVSGSYEQYF
D gene: TRBD1; J gene: TRBJ1-3; clone size: few; V gene: TRBV19; CDR3 DNA: TGTGCCAGTAGGGGGACAGTACCTGAGGACTCTGGAAACACCATATATTTT; CDR3 protein: CASRGTVPEDSGNTIYF
D gene: TRBD1; J gene: TRBJ1-1; clone size: NA; V gene: TRBV19; CDR3 DNA: TGTGCCAGTAGCCCGACAGGGTCCACTGAAGCTTTCTTT; CDR3 protein: CASSPTGSTEAFF
D gene: NA; J gene: TRBJ1-4; clone size: NA; V gene: TRBV9; CDR3 DNA: TGTGCCAGCAGCGGAGCGGGGGCAACTAATGAAAAACTGTTTTTT; CDR3 protein: CASSGAGATNEKLFF
D gene: TRBD1; J gene: TRBJ1-3; clone size: NA; V gene: TRBV19; CDR3 DNA: TGTGCCAGTAGTATTCTGACAGGGCCTGGAAACACCATATATTTT; CDR3 protein: CASSILTGPGNTIYF
D gene: TRBD1; J gene: TRBJ2-4; clone size: NA; V gene: TRBV18; CDR3 DNA: TGTGCCAGCTCACCACCGGGACAGGGGCCCAAAAACATTCAGTACTTC; CDR3 protein: CASSPPGQGPKNIQYF
D gene: NA; J gene: TRBJ1-1; clone size: NA; V gene: TRBV4-1; CDR3 DNA: TGCGCCAGCAGCCAAGATAAGGGGTCGGGCACTGAAGCTTTCTTT; CDR3 protein: CASSQDKGSGTEAFF
D gene: TRBD2; J gene: TRBJ2-5; clone size: NA; V gene: TRBV5-8; CDR3 DNA: TGTGCCAGCAGCTTGGGGTCTAGCGGGAGTTCCGGCGAGACCCAGTACTTC; CDR3 protein: CASSLGSSGSSGETQYF
D gene: NA; J gene: TRBJ2-5; clone size: NA; V gene: TRBV2; CDR3 DNA: TGTGCCAGCACTACGGACACCGAAGAGACCCAGTACTTC; CDR3 protein: CASTTDTEETQYF
D gene: NA; J gene: TRBJ1-5; clone size: NA; V gene: TRBV5-1; CDR3 DNA: TGCGCCAGCAGCTTGGAGCCCAGCAATCAGCCCCAGCATTTT; CDR3 protein: CASSLEPSNQPQHF
D gene: NA; J gene: TRBJ2-3; clone size: NA; V gene: TRBV6-1; CDR3 DNA: TGTGCCAGCTCACGGTGGAGGGCAGATACGCAGTATTTT; CDR3 protein: CASSRWRADTQYF
D gene: NA; J gene: TRBJ1-1; clone size: NA; V gene: TRBV15; CDR3 DNA: TGTGCCACCAGCAGAGATCGTTCAGGCACTGAAGCTTTCTTT; CDR3 protein: CATSRDRSGTEAFF
D gene: TRBD1; J gene: TRBJ1-6; clone size: NA; V gene: TRBV7-6; CDR3 DNA: TGTGCCAGCAGCCTCGGACAGGGAGAGTCACCCCTCCACTTT; CDR3 protein: CASSLGQGESPLHF
D gene: TRBD2; J gene: TRBJ2-7; clone size: NA; V gene: TRBV11-2; CDR3 DNA: TGTGCCGTTTCTAGCGGTAGCTCCTACGAGCAGTACTTC; CDR3 protein: CAVSSGSSYEQYF
D gene: TRBD2; J gene: TRBJ2-1; clone size: NA; V gene: TRBV5-1; CDR3 DNA: TGCGCCAGCAGCTTGGTAGCGGGGTCCAATGAGCAGTTCTTC; CDR3 protein: CASSLVAGSNEQFF
D gene: TRBD2; J gene: TRBJ2-7; clone size: NA; V gene: TRBV2; CDR3 DNA: TGTGCCAGCAGCGGTGGGACTAGCGGGGGTTACGAGCAGTACTTC; CDR3 protein: CASSGGTSGGYEQYF
D gene: NA; J gene: TRBJ2-7; clone size: NA; V gene: TRBV28; CDR3 DNA: TGTGCCAGCAGTCTTCGTCCGAGGGGGAGTAAGTACGAGCAGTACTTC; CDR3 protein: CASSLRPRGSKYEQYF
D gene: NA; J gene: TRBJ1-2; clone size: NA; V gene: TRBV19; CDR3 DNA: TGTGCCAGTAGCATTACAGGGCGCTATGGCTACACCTTC; CDR3 protein: CASSITGRYGYTF
D gene: NA; J gene: TRBJ1-6; clone size: NA; V gene: TRBV7-2; CDR3 DNA: TGTGCCAGCAGGCCAGGGTCCTATAATTCACCCCTCCACTTT; CDR3 protein: CASRPGSYNSPLHF
D gene: NA; J gene: TRBJ1-4; clone size: NA; V gene: TRBV7-9; CDR3 DNA: TGTGCCAGCAGCTTAGTTCGACAGACGGGTGAAAAACTGTTTTTT; CDR3 protein: CASSLVRQTGEKLFF
D gene: TRBD2; J gene: TRBJ2-3; clone size: NA; V gene: TRBV25-1; CDR3 DNA: TGTGCCAGCGCCCTAGGGACTAGCGGGAGGGTTCGCACAGATACGCAGTATTTT; CDR3 protein: CASALGTSGRVRTDTQYF
D gene: TRBD1; J gene: TRBJ2-7; clone size: NA; V gene: TRBV19; CDR3 DNA: TGTGCCAGTAGTACTGGGACAGGGGGAGAGTACGAGCAGTACTTC; CDR3 protein: CASSTGTGGEYEQYF
D gene: NA; J gene: TRBJ2-7; clone size: once; V gene: TRBV5-6; CDR3 DNA: TGTACCAGCAGCTTGTTTGCTCGGGGCTACGAGCAGTACTTC; CDR3 protein: CTSSLFARGYEQYF
D gene: TRBD2; J gene: TRBJ2-7; clone size: once; V gene: TRBV7-6; CDR3 DNA: TGTGCCAGCAGCTTGGCAGCGGGAGAACAAAACGAGCAGTACTTC; CDR3 protein: CASSLAAGEQNEQYF
D gene: TRBD1; J gene: TRBJ1-5; clone size: NA; V gene: TRBV6-1; CDR3 DNA: TGTGCCAGCATTCTCGGGACAGAGGGCCAGCCCCAGCATTTT; CDR3 protein: CASILGTEGQPQHF
D gene: TRBD1; J gene: TRBJ1-2; clone size: NA; V gene: TRBV10-2; CDR3 DNA: TGCGCCAGCAGTGACTACCGGGACAGGGTCCCCTATGGCTACACCTTC; CDR3 protein: CASSDYRDRVPYGYTF